This T cell receptor (beta chain) appears in the sequencing data of a study of shared clonotypes between healthy human individuals. At the level of the study: Participating donors consisted of a couple of women and a few men aged 18 to 49. Overall study results and limits: When compared with the clonotypes that were shared by all four sorted-subset donors, the non-shared clonotypes turned out to have lower generation probabilities.

The data were produced by immunoSEQ multiplex PCR, yet TCRdb's version contains in-frame clones alone and is incomplete. The table lists 550,000 to 800,000 clones, about 90% of them singletons, with less than 40% in the top ten. V was cut by 2 bases and J by 8 bases, with 7 bases left in between. The CDR3 is 12 residues long. Germline CDR1 is SGHNT and CDR2 is YYREEE (reference sequence). Note on this clone: The antigen is undetermined.

The sequenced material came from memory CD8+ T cells from PBMCs. The sample's subset: CD45RO+ cells pooled with CCR7-negative TemRA cells. This clonotype was sampled from a man aged 18 to 29 in good health. Some clones in this sample may be carry-over from other donors' samples. The chain is built from TRBV5-4 and TRBJ2-2; D gene ambiguous. The CDR3 coding sequence is TGTGCCAGCAGCTTTATTACAGGGGAGCTGTTTTTT. Protein product: CASSFITGELFF.